These 18 T cell receptor beta chains share one sample of origin, sequenced in a study of control samples from healthy donors and cancer patients (dated by TCRdb to the early 2020s). Library method: the immunoSEQ multiplex PCR assay. In its TCRdb copy, this immuneACCESS table keeps in-frame sequences only and misses some clones. Where compared with another copy, unresolved V genes explain less than half of these, and the others have no known cause. This sample gives some 120,000 clones in total; approximately 94% of them show up just once. The ten most abundant clones make up around 1.8% of the sample. The sequencing sample was made of PBMCs. The receptors stem from a man aged 45-65 years with head and neck cancer.

The V gene is TRBV30, the J gene TRBJ2-7; TRBD2 is a possible D gene (5 bases). The ends were cut back, 0 bases at V and 6 bases at J, with 6 bases in the middle. CDR1 is GTSNPN and CDR2 is SVGIG in the germline V gene (reference sequence). This CDR3 contains 11 residues. CDR3 nucleotides: TGTGCCTGGAGTGTAGGAGGCGAGCAGTACTTC. Translated, it gives CAWSVGGEQYF.

J is TRBJ2-1 and V is TRBV4-3, with D possibly being TRBD2 (7 bases). The CDR3 length is 17 residues. V lost 4 bases and J lost 6, with 22 bases in between. CDR1 LGHNA and CDR2 YSLEER come from the germline V gene. The CDR3 spells CASSRKIGGGLGNEQFF. The CDR3 coding sequence is TGCGCCAGCAGCCGCAAGATAGGGGGGGGCCTCGGCAATGAGCAGTTCTTC.

The chain links TRBV30 to TRBJ2-5; possible D gene TRBD2, 5 bases. Germline V gene lookup returns CDR1 GTSNPN and CDR2 SVGIG (reference sequence). This CDR3 region has 14 residues. Between the trimmed V and J ends, which lost 0 bases and 4 bases, there was a span of 12 bases. CDR3 sequence reads: CAWSVRVEGETQYF. The CDR3 DNA reads as TGTGCCTGGAGTGTAAGGGTAGAGGGAGAGACCCAGTACTTC.

This clone was observed a handful of times. The rearrangement joins TRBV6-6 to TRBJ1-5; D is unclear. The germline V gene has CDR1 MNHNY and CDR2 SVGAGI (reference sequence). V was shortened by 2 bases and J by 4 bases, with 9 bases between the two germline ends. This CDR3 has 14 amino acids. The chain's CDR3 is CASSYRAENQPQHF. The CDR3 region has the DNA TGTGCCAGCAGTTACCGGGCCGAAAATCAGCCCCAGCATTTT.

DNA of the CDR3: TGTGCCATCAGGGGGACAGGGGGCGAGCAGTACTTC. This translates into CAIRGTGGEQYF. J is TRBJ2-7 and V is TRBV10-3, with 11 bases aligning to TRBD1. With V trimmed by 6 bases and J by 6 bases, 1 base remained unmatched. The CDR3 loop spans 12 amino acids. Germline V gene data show CDR1 as ENHRY and CDR2 as SYGVKD.

This chain links TRBV6-5 with TRBJ1-5; unclear D gene. V shed 6 bases and J shed 4 bases, with 10 bases lying between them. Germline loops: CDR1 MNHEY, CDR2 SVGAGI. The CDR3 runs to 13 residues. The CDR3 bases are TGTGCCAGCAGAGCGGAGGAGAATCAGCCCCAGCATTTT. This gives the protein CASRAEENQPQHF.

The chain recombines TRBV5-4 with TRBJ1-5; no clear D gene. V lost 2 bases and J 3 bases, leaving 9 bases between the germline ends. Germline loops: CDR1 SGHNT, CDR2 YYREEE (reference sequence). The CDR3 runs 14 residues. This CDR3 reads CASSLGPSNQPQHF. Here the CDR3 DNA reads TGTGCCAGCAGCTTAGGTCCATCCAATCAGCCCCAGCATTTT.

This chain links TRBV24-1 with TRBJ1-1, with D possibly TRBD1 on 5 matching bases. The V gene's germline CDR1 is KGHDR and CDR2 SFDVKD. V lost 2 bases, J lost 10 bases, and 13 bases lay in between. The CDR3 has 13 amino acids. CDR3 DNA sequence: TGTGCCACCAGTGATTCGGGGGGGGTCAGAGCTTTCTTT. Encoded protein: CATSDSGGVRAFF.

The gene calls are TRBV19 and TRBJ1-1, with unresolved D. Trimming left V 3 bases short and J 5 bases short, with 13 bases between. CDR3 length: 14 amino acids. In germline, CDR1 is LNHDA, CDR2 SQIVND (reference sequence). CDR3 sequence reads: CASSILMRSTEAFF. CDR3 nucleotides: TGTGCCAGTAGTATTCTTATGAGGTCAACTGAAGCTTTCTTT.

The CDR3: CASSLVRGGQETQYF. DNA of the CDR3: TGCGCCAGCAGCTTGGTTCGCGGGGGGCAAGAGACCCAGTACTTC. The rearrangement uses TRBV5-1 and TRBJ2-5, with TRBD2 identical over 8 bases. Unmatched junction bases numbered 3, after V lost 0 bases and J lost 2 bases. Germline assignment: CDR1 SGHRS and CDR2 YFSETQ. This CDR3 is built from 15 residues. Using reference TRBV5-1 and TRBJ2-5 for the parts outside the CDR3, the full variable domain is KAGVTQTPRYLIKTRGQQVTLSCSPISGHRSVSWYQQTPGQGLQFLFEYFSETQRNKGNFPGRFSGRQFSNSRSEMNVSTLELGDSALYLCASSLVRGGQETQYFGPGTRLLVL.

This chain connects TRBV10-2 to TRBJ1-5; D is uncertain. The germline V and J ends were trimmed by 3 bases and 0 bases, with 9 bases remaining between them. Germline V lookup: CDR1 WSHSY, CDR2 SAAADI. The CDR3 extends over 15 amino acids. CDR3 sequence (DNA): TGCGCCAGCAGTGATTGGGCGGATAGCAATCAGCCCCAGCATTTT. It yields the protein CASSDWADSNQPQHF.

The genes are TRBV28 and TRBJ1-6; 8 nucleotides agree with TRBD1. CDR1 and CDR2 from the germline V gene are MDHEN and SYDVKM. This CDR3 is 16 amino acids long. With V trimmed by 6 bases and J by 6 bases, 10 bases remained unmatched. The CDR3 DNA is TGTGCCAGCAGAACCACGGGGACAGGTTCTAATTCACCCCTCCACTTT. Protein product: CASRTTGTGSNSPLHF.

V usage is TRBV7-9 and J usage is TRBJ1-4; TRBD1 matches at 12 bases. The V gene end was trimmed by 5 bases and the J gene end by 5 bases; junction bases not matched to a gene: 6. The CDR3 length is 16 residues. CDR1 and CDR2 from the germline V gene are SEHNR and FQNEAQ (reference sequence). Written as DNA, the CDR3 is TGTGCCAGCAGCATAGGGACAGGGGGCGCGAATGAAAAACTGTTTTTT. Encoded protein: CASSIGTGGANEKLFF.

The chain joins TRBV19 to TRBJ2-3; D possibly corresponds to TRBD2 (6 bases). The V end lost 5 bases, the J end lost 0 bases, and 15 bases lay between the germline ends. The CDR3 totals 16 residues. Germline-derived CDR1 and CDR2 are LNHDA and SQIVND (reference sequence). CDR3 in DNA: TGTGCCAGTAGTCTGCTAGCGTCGCCTAGCACAGATACGCAGTATTTT. The encoded protein is CASSLLASPSTDTQYF.

The chain couples TRBV7-3 to TRBJ2-3; TRBD1 agrees at 12 bases. After removal of 5 bases from V and 3 bases from J, the junction contained 6 bases not matched to a gene. Per the germline V gene, CDR1 is SGHTA and CDR2 is FQGTGA. CDR3 length: 16 amino acids. DNA of the CDR3: TGTGCCAGCAGCCTAGGGACAGGGGGCGCAACAGATACGCAGTATTTT. It translates to CASSLGTGGATDTQYF.

CDR3 nucleotides: TGTGCCAGCAGCTTAGGGTCCAGGGGGCCTCGAGAAAAACTGTTTTTT. It translates to CASSLGSRGPREKLFF. The chain links TRBV7-8 to TRBJ1-4; 8 bases map to TRBD1. Germline lookup yields CDR1 SGHVS and CDR2 FQNEAQ. The CDR3 is 16 residues long. The V segment lost 1 base and the J segment 8 bases; nucleotides outside the gene matches: 9.

The chain uses TRBV9 and TRBJ1-2, with no clear D. The germline gives CDR1 SGDLS, CDR2 YYNGEE. V shed 0 bases and J shed 11 bases, with 17 bases lying between them. This CDR3 is built from 14 residues. The CDR3 DNA reads as TGTGCCAGCAGCGTAGGTGTAGGGCCAGAAACTTACACCTTC. Its translation is CASSVGVGPETYTF.

The chain joins TRBV18 to TRBJ2-5, with D hard to call. Germline CDR1 KGHSH, CDR2 LQKENI. The CDR3 has 12 residues. V was cut by 2 bases and J by 5 bases, with 6 bases left in between. DNA of the CDR3: TGTGCCAGCTCACCAAGTCGCGAGACCCAGTACTTC. Its protein is CASSPSRETQYF.